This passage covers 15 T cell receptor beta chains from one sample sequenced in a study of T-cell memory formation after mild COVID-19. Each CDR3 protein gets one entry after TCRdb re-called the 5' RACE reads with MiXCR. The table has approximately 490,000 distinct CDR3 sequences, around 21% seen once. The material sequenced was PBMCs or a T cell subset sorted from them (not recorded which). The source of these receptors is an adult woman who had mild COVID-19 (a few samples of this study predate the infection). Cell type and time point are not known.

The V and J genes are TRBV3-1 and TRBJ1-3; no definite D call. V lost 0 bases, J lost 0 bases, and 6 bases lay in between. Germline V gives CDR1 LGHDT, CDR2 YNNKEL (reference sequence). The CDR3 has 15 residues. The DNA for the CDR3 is TGTGCCAGCAGCCAAGATGGTAACTCTGGAAACACCATATATTTT. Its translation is CASSQDGNSGNTIYF.

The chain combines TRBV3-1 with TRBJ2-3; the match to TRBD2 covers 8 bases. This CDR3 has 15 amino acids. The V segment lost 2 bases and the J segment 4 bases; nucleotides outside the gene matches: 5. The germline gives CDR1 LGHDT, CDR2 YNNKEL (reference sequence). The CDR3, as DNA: TGTGCCAGCAGCCAATACGGGGGGGCTTCAGATACGCAGTATTTT. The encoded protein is CASSQYGGASDTQYF.

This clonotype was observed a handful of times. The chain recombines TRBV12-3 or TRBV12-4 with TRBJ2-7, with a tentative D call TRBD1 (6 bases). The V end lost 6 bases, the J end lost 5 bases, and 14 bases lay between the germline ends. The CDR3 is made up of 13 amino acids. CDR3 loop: CASSLRQAHEQYF. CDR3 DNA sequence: TGTGCCAGCAGCCTACGACAGGCTCACGAGCAGTACTTC.

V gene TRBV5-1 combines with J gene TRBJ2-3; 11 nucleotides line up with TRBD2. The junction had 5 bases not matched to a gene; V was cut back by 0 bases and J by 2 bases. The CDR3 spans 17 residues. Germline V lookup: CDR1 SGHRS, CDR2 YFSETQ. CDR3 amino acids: CASSLGALAGATDTQYF. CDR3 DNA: TGCGCCAGCAGCTTGGGGGCACTAGCGGGGGCCACAGATACGCAGTATTTT.

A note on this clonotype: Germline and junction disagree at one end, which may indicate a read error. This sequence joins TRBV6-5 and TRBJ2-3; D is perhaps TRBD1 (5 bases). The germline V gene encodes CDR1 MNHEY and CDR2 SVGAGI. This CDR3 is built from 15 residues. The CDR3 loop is CASSYSLSRVDTQYF. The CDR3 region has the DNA TGTGCCAGCAGTTACTCCCTCAGCAGGGTTGATACTCAGTATTTT.

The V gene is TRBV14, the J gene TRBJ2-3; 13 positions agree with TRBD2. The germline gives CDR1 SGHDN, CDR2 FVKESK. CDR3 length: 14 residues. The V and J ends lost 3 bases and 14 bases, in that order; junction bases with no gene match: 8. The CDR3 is CASSQTSGGPSSYF. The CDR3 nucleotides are TGTGCCAGCAGCCAGACTAGCGGGGGGCCATCATCGTATTTT.

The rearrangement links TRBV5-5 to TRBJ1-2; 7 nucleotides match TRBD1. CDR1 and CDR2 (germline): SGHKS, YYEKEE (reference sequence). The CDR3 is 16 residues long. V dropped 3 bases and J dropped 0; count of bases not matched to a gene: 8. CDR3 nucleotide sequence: TGTGCCAGCAGCTGGAGTGGCAGGGGGGCTAACTATGGCTACACCTTC. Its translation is CASSWSGRGANYGYTF.

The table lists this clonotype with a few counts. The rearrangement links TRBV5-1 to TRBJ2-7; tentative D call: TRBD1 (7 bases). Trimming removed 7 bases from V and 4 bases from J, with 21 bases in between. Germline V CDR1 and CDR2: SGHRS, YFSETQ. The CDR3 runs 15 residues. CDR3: CASQITGDSNYEQYF. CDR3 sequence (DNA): TGCGCCAGCCAGATAACGGGGGACAGTAATTACGAGCAGTACTTC.

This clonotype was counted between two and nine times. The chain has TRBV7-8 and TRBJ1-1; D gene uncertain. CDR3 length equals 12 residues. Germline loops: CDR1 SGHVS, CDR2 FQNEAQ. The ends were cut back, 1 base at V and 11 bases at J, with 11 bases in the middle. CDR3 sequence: CASSLGLIEAFF. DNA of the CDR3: TGTGCCAGCAGCTTAGGGCTTATTGAGGCTTTCTTT.

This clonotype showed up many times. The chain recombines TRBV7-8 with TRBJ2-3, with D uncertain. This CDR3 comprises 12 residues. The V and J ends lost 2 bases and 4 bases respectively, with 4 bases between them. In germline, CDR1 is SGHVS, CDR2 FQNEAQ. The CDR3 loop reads CASSLSPDTQYF. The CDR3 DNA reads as TGTGCCAGCAGCTTATCGCCAGATACGCAGTATTTT.

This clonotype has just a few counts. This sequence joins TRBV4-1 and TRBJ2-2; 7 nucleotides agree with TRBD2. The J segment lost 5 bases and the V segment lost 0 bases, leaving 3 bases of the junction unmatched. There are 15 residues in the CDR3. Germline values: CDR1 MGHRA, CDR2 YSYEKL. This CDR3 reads CASSQDGGLTGELFF. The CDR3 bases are TGCGCCAGCAGCCAAGACGGGGGGTTGACCGGGGAGCTGTTTTTT.

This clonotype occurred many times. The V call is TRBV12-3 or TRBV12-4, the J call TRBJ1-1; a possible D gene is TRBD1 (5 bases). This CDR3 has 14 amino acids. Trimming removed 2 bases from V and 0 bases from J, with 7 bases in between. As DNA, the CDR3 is TGTGCCAGCAGTTTACGGGGCATGAACACTGAAGCTTTCTTT. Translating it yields CASSLRGMNTEAFF.

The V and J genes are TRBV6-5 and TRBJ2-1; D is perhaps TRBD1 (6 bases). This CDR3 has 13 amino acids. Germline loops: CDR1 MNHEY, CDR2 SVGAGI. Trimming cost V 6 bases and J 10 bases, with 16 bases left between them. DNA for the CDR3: TGTGCCAGCAGCACCCCCCGGGACACAGAGCAGTTCTTC. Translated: CASSTPRDTEQFF.

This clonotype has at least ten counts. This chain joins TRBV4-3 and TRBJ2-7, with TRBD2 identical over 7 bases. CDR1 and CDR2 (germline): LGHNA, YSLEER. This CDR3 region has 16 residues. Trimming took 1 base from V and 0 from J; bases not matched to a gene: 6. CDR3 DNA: TGCGCCAGCAGCCAAGGGCTAGCGGCTAGCTCCTACGAGCAGTACTTC. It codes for CASSQGLAASSYEQYF.

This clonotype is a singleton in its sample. The CDR3 coding sequence is TGTGCCAGCAGCAGGGGGTCCAGGGTCCCCTACGAGCAGTACTTC. Protein sequence: CASSRGSRVPYEQYF. V usage is TRBV11-1 and J usage is TRBJ2-7; possible D gene TRBD1, 6 bases. The V and J ends lost 5 bases and 2 bases respectively, with 16 bases between them. This CDR3 spans 15 amino acids. Germline V gene lookup returns CDR1 SGHAT and CDR2 FQDESV (reference sequence).